This T cell receptor beta chain appears in the sequencing data of a study of graft-versus-host responses after intestinal transplantation. Turning to the study itself: Isolated intestinal, liver-intestinal, or multivisceral transplants had been given to the recipients. Every recipient underwent anti-thymocyte globulin induction, then tacrolimus and steroids for two to four years. Study-wide findings and caveats: Recipient bone marrow held GvH clones, some seen earlier in ileum or blood.

This CDR3 is 14 amino acids long. Trimming left V 0 bases short and J 6 bases short, with 12 bases between. Germline loops: CDR1 MGHRA, CDR2 YSYEKL. Profiled with immunoSEQ multiplex PCR; TCRdb holds only in-frame clones, not every one. The sample holds more than 65,000 clones, 90% to 95% seen once. For this clone: No antigen is known for it.

The source of this sequence is a human donor who received an intestinal transplant. V and J are TRBV4-1 and TRBJ2-7, with D perhaps TRBD1 (5 bases). The source was unstimulated CD8+ T cells sorted from spleen or lymph node cells, collected before intestinal transplant. The CDR3 region has the DNA TGCGCCAGCAGCCAAGAAGGCTGGGGCACCGAGCAGTACTTC. This encodes CASSQEGWGTEQYF.